This is a list of T cell receptor beta chains from one sample in a study of control samples from healthy donors and cancer patients. Measured with immunoSEQ multiplex PCR; TCRdb has only the in-frame clones, and not every one. Among about 130,000 clones listed, about 88% were seen once. The sample was blood. The receptor set was obtained from a man in his late teens or twenties in good health. CDR3s include the opening cysteine and the closing phenylalanine or tryptophan. Fields, in order: D gene, clone size, J gene, V gene, CDR3 DNA, CDR3 protein. The D gene is left open where the match is weak. Expanded clones are given a class, and other clones once, few, many or no size at all.

D gene: TRBD2; clone size: -; J gene: TRBJ2-1; V gene: TRBV3-1/TRBV3-2; CDR3 DNA: TGTGCCAGCAGCCAAGATCGTTCTAGCGGGAGACGAAGGGACAATGAGCAGTTCTTC; CDR3 protein: CASSQDRSSGRRRDNEQFF
D gene: -; clone size: -; J gene: TRBJ2-2; V gene: TRBV2; CDR3 DNA: TGTGCCAGCAGTGTCAGGAACGCCGGGGAGCTGTTTTTT; CDR3 protein: CASSVRNAGELFF
D gene: TRBD1; clone size: once; J gene: TRBJ1-1; V gene: TRBV5-6; CDR3 DNA: TGTGCCAGCAGCTTACGGACAGGTAGTATGAACACTGAAGCTTTCTTT; CDR3 protein: CASSLRTGSMNTEAFF
D gene: TRBD2; clone size: -; J gene: TRBJ2-5; V gene: TRBV30; CDR3 DNA: TGTGCCTGGAGTCCCGGACTAGCGGCCGCCGAGACCCAGTACTTC; CDR3 protein: CAWSPGLAAAETQYF
D gene: -; clone size: once; J gene: TRBJ2-2; V gene: TRBV9; CDR3 DNA: TGTGCCAGCAGCCCAGGACAGAAATCGAACACCGGGGAGCTGTTTTTT; CDR3 protein: CASSPGQKSNTGELFF
D gene: -; clone size: -; J gene: TRBJ2-5; V gene: TRBV5-4; CDR3 DNA: TGTGCCAGCAGCGCCCCACTAGGGACTCAAGAGACCCAGTACTTC; CDR3 protein: CASSAPLGTQETQYF
D gene: -; clone size: -; J gene: TRBJ2-2; V gene: TRBV19; CDR3 DNA: TGTGCCAGTAGTATTCGGGGATCGAACACCGGGGAGCTGTTTTTT; CDR3 protein: CASSIRGSNTGELFF
D gene: -; clone size: once; J gene: TRBJ2-1; V gene: TRBV7-9; CDR3 DNA: TGTGCCAGCAGCCCCGAGGGGGAGCAGTTCTTC; CDR3 protein: CASSPEGEQFF
D gene: -; clone size: -; J gene: TRBJ2-7; V gene: TRBV27; CDR3 DNA: TGTGCCAGCAGAAGGTTCACCGCCTACGAGCAGTACTTC; CDR3 protein: CASRRFTAYEQYF
D gene: -; clone size: -; J gene: TRBJ2-7; V gene: TRBV28; CDR3 DNA: TGTGCCAGCAGCTTCAATGTCAGGGGCTACGAGCAGTACTTC; CDR3 protein: CASSFNVRGYEQYF
D gene: -; clone size: -; J gene: TRBJ1-4; V gene: TRBV7-3; CDR3 DNA: TGTGCCAGCAGTTACAGGATATCCGCAACTAATGAAAAACTGTTTTTT; CDR3 protein: CASSYRISATNEKLFF
D gene: TRBD1; clone size: -; J gene: TRBJ1-2; V gene: TRBV29-1; CDR3 DNA: TGCAGCGTTCCAGGGGGGTACGGCTACACCTTC; CDR3 protein: CSVPGGYGYTF
D gene: -; clone size: -; J gene: TRBJ2-7; V gene: TRBV7-4; CDR3 DNA: TGTGCCAGCAGCTTAGTGGGCCCCCCCGTCATCTCCGACTACGAGCAGTACTTC; CDR3 protein: CASSLVGPPVISDYEQYF
D gene: TRBD1; clone size: -; J gene: TRBJ1-1; V gene: TRBV5-1; CDR3 DNA: TGCGCCAGCAGCTTTGACAGGGTGGCTGAAGCTTTCTTT; CDR3 protein: CASSFDRVAEAFF
D gene: -; clone size: -; J gene: TRBJ1-1; V gene: TRBV2; CDR3 DNA: TGTGCCAGCAGTAAGGACCAGGGGGCTTTCTTT; CDR3 protein: CASSKDQGAFF
D gene: TRBD2; clone size: -; J gene: TRBJ2-6; V gene: TRBV9; CDR3 DNA: TGTGCCAGCAGCGTTGGAGCGGGAGTCCCCTCTGGGGCCAACGTCCTGACTTTC; CDR3 protein: CASSVGAGVPSGANVLTF
D gene: -; clone size: -; J gene: TRBJ2-1; V gene: TRBV28; CDR3 DNA: TGTGCCAGCCGACGCGGCGGGACAGCTTACAATGAGCAGTTCTTC; CDR3 protein: CASRRGGTAYNEQFF
D gene: TRBD1; clone size: -; J gene: TRBJ1-2; V gene: TRBV28; CDR3 DNA: TGTGCCAGCAGTCGGGACAGAAGCTATGGCTACACCTTC; CDR3 protein: CASSRDRSYGYTF
D gene: TRBD2; clone size: -; J gene: TRBJ2-2; V gene: TRBV10-3; CDR3 DNA: TGTGCCATCACTACAAACCTAGCGGGCCCGGGGACCGGGGAGCTGTTTTTT; CDR3 protein: CAITTNLAGPGTGELFF
D gene: -; clone size: few; J gene: TRBJ1-2; V gene: TRBV5-1; CDR3 DNA: TGCGCCAGCAGCTTTACGGGGAGGGGCTACACCTTC; CDR3 protein: CASSFTGRGYTF
D gene: -; clone size: many; J gene: TRBJ2-5; V gene: TRBV7-3; CDR3 DNA: TGTGCCAGCAGCTTAACCGGTAGCGGAGTGTACCAAGAGACCCAGTACTTC; CDR3 protein: CASSLTGSGVYQETQYF
D gene: -; clone size: -; J gene: TRBJ2-6; V gene: TRBV3-1/TRBV3-2; CDR3 DNA: TGTGCCAGCAGCCCGGGGGCCAACGTCCTGACTTTC; CDR3 protein: CASSPGANVLTF
D gene: -; clone size: -; J gene: TRBJ1-3; V gene: TRBV10-1; CDR3 DNA: TGCGCCAGCAGTGAGTCTACGGGTCTTGGAAGCACCATATATTTT; CDR3 protein: CASSESTGLGSTIYF
D gene: -; clone size: -; J gene: TRBJ2-2; V gene: TRBV10-3; CDR3 DNA: TGTGCCACCCGTACCGGGACTCAAAGCACCGGGGAGCTGTTTTTT; CDR3 protein: CATRTGTQSTGELFF
D gene: -; clone size: -; J gene: TRBJ2-2; V gene: TRBV6-2/TRBV6-3; CDR3 DNA: TGTGCCAGCAGTTACAGGGCACCTATTCTAGACACCGGGGAGCTGTTTTTT; CDR3 protein: CASSYRAPILDTGELFF
D gene: -; clone size: -; J gene: TRBJ2-3; V gene: TRBV24-1; CDR3 DNA: TGTGCCACCAGCGTTCCGGGAACGGGCACAGATACGCAGTATTTT; CDR3 protein: CATSVPGTGTDTQYF
D gene: -; clone size: few; J gene: TRBJ2-7; V gene: TRBV11-2; CDR3 DNA: TGTGCCAGCAGCTTAGCGGCTAGCGATTACGAGCAGTACTTC; CDR3 protein: CASSLAASDYEQYF
D gene: -; clone size: -; J gene: TRBJ1-4; V gene: TRBV30; CDR3 DNA: TGTGCCTGGAGCGACGGCAGTCCAACTAATGAAAAACTGTTTTTT; CDR3 protein: CAWSDGSPTNEKLFF
D gene: TRBD1; clone size: -; J gene: TRBJ2-3; V gene: TRBV20-1; CDR3 DNA: TGCAGTGCTAGTCCCGGGACAGAAGGAGATACGCAGTATTTT; CDR3 protein: CSASPGTEGDTQYF